This is a list of T cell receptor beta chains from one sample in a study of T cells in Graves' hyperthyroidism and ophthalmopathy. TCRdb reanalysed the multiplex PCR reads using MiXCR and keeps one entry per CDR3 protein. Of some 460,000 distinct CDR3 sequences listed, around 14% are singletons. The specimen was blood. Receptor source: a woman aged 18 to 35 with Graves' hyperthyroidism. Both conserved end residues are part of each CDR3. D genes are given only for firm matches. Clone size, where shown, is once, few, many, or a class for clones that have expanded.

size,V,J,D,CDR3,DNA
.,TRBV20-1,TRBJ2-2,.,CSARDRVGGGGELFF,TGCAGTGCTAGAGATCGGGTCGGGGGCGGCGGGGAGCTGTTTTTT
many,TRBV2,TRBJ2-1,.,CASSESSRHEQFF,TGTGCCAGCAGTGAATCAAGTCGGCATGAGCAGTTCTTC
many,TRBV24-1,TRBJ2-1,TRBD2,CATNRAGGQDEQFF,TGTGCCACGAACAGGGCGGGAGGGCAAGATGAGCAGTTCTTC
.,TRBV6-5,TRBJ1-1,.,CASSWETLNTEAFF,TGTGCCAGCAGTTGGGAGACGCTTAACACTGAAGCTTTCTTT
.,TRBV10-3,TRBJ2-7,TRBD2,CAISGKLAGISYEQYF,TGTGCCATCAGTGGTAAACTAGCGGGTATCTCCTACGAGCAGTACTTC
few,TRBV9,TRBJ2-5,.,CASSVAETQETQYF,TGTGCCAGCAGCGTAGCCGAGACCCAAGAGACCCAGTACTTC
.,TRBV14,TRBJ2-1,.,CASSPGTSFYNEQFF,TGTGCCAGCAGCCCCGGGACATCTTTCTACAATGAGCAGTTCTTC
many,TRBV5-1,TRBJ2-7,TRBD1,CASSSGQGVSYEQYF,TGCGCCAGCAGCTCGGGACAGGGGGTTTCCTACGAGCAGTACTTC
few,TRBV5-5,TRBJ1-6,.,CASSLSSTLQAGSPLHF,TGTGCCAGCAGCTTGAGCTCAACACTCCAGGCGGGTTCACCCCTCCACTTT
many,TRBV2,TRBJ2-7,.,CASSGMGGSEQYF,TGTGCCAGCAGCGGAATGGGAGGAAGCGAGCAGTACTTC
.,TRBV9,TRBJ1-1,.,CASSVSRNTEAFF,TGTGCCAGCAGCGTATCTAGGAACACTGAAGCTTTCTTT
many,TRBV20-1,TRBJ1-4,TRBD1,CSARETGRGEKLFF,TGCAGTGCTAGGGAGACAGGGAGAGGAGAAAAACTGTTTTTT
few,TRBV19,TRBJ1-1,.,CASSIEGQGAFF,TGTGCCAGTAGTATAGAAGGCCAGGGGGCTTTCTTT
.,TRBV11-2,TRBJ2-7,TRBD1,CASSLGDRPYEQCF,TGTGCCAGCAGCTTGGGGGACAGGCCCTACGAGCAGTGCTTC
many,TRBV7-3,TRBJ1-1,.,CASSNTGGLGTEAFF,TGTGCCAGCAGCAACACCGGGGGCTTGGGCACTGAAGCTTTCTTT
many,TRBV12-3/TRBV12-4,TRBJ2-7,TRBD1,CASSLGDGTGGVQQYF,TGTGCCAGCAGTTTAGGGGACGGGACAGGGGGCGTCCAGCAGTACTTC
many,TRBV29-1,TRBJ2-2,TRBD2,CSASGSIGTGELFF,TGCAGCGCTAGCGGGAGTATAGGCACCGGGGAGCTGTTTTTT
.,TRBV6-9,TRBJ1-1,TRBD1,CASSYDRQGTFDTEAFF,TGTGCCAGCAGTTACGACAGACAGGGGACGTTTGACACTGAAGCTTTCTTT
.,TRBV12-3/TRBV12-4,TRBJ2-7,TRBD1,CASRARGNGDEQYF,TGTGCCAGCAGAGCCAGGGGGAACGGGGACGAGCAGTACTTC
many,TRBV28,TRBJ1-5,.,CASSPPTSYQPQHF,TGTGCCAGCAGTCCCCCGACATCCTATCAGCCCCAGCATTTT
many,TRBV12-3/TRBV12-4,TRBJ1-1,.,CASSLGAANTEAFF,TGTGCCAGCAGTTTAGGGGCGGCGAACACTGAAGCTTTCTTT
.,TRBV28,TRBJ2-1,.,CASSLLGRFNEQFF,TGTGCCAGCAGTTTATTGGGCAGATTCAATGAGCAGTTCTTC
many,TRBV7-2,TRBJ2-7,.,CASSFMGGKDEQYF,TGTGCCAGCAGCTTTATGGGGGGCAAGGACGAGCAGTACTTC
many,TRBV28,TRBJ2-7,TRBD1,CASSSYHRGAYEQYF,TGTGCCAGCAGTTCGTACCACAGGGGGGCCTACGAGCAGTACTTC
many,TRBV19,TRBJ2-3,TRBD2,CASSLSAGLATDTQYF,TGTGCCAGTAGTCTATCCGCGGGACTAGCAACAGATACGCAGTATTTT
.,TRBV12-3/TRBV12-4,TRBJ1-2,.,CASSLQSNREGYTF,TGTGCCAGCAGTTTGCAGTCCAACAGGGAAGGCTACACCTTC
.,TRBV29-1,TRBJ2-1,.,CSAGEGAIYNEQFF,TGCAGCGCCGGGGAGGGGGCGATCTACAATGAGCAGTTCTTC
.,TRBV11-2,TRBJ2-3,.,CASSSQGGLLGSAQYF,TGTGCCAGCAGCTCACAGGGAGGGCTTTTGGGGAGCGCGCAGTATTTT
.,TRBV6-1,TRBJ1-2,.,CASSDRGIGYTF,TGTGCCAGCAGCGACAGAGGTATTGGCTACACCTTC
few,TRBV5-1,TRBJ2-2,.,CASTPDRPDGELFF,TGCGCCAGCACCCCGGACCGACCCGACGGGGAGCTGTTTTTT
many,TRBV6-1,TRBJ2-3,.,CASSVDRATSTDTQYF,TGTGCCAGCAGCGTCGACAGAGCAACTAGCACAGATACGCAGTATTTT
many,TRBV20-1,TRBJ2-2,TRBD2,CSAWLAGGRSGELFF,TGCAGTGCATGGCTAGCGGGGGGGCGTAGCGGGGAGCTGTTTTTT
few,TRBV6-2/TRBV6-3,TRBJ2-2,.,CASSYSLTGELFF,TGTGCCAGCAGTTACTCACTCACCGGGGAGCTGTTTTTT
many,TRBV5-1,TRBJ1-1,.,CASSHEGEGGTEAFF,TGCGCCAGCAGCCACGAGGGTGAGGGTGGCACTGAAGCTTTCTTT
many,TRBV11-2,TRBJ1-1,.,CASSPVGQGSTEAFF,TGTGCCAGCAGCCCCGTCGGGCAGGGAAGTACTGAAGCTTTCTTT
few,TRBV7-2,TRBJ1-2,TRBD1,CASSLEGAWYGYTF,TGTGCCAGCAGCTTAGAGGGGGCTTGGTATGGCTACACCTTC
many,TRBV3-1,TRBJ1-1,.,CASSQGSLGAFF,TGTGCCAGCAGCCAAGGTTCCCTAGGAGCTTTCTTT
.,TRBV6-4,TRBJ1-1,.,CASSYSGRMNTEAFF,TGTGCCAGCAGTTACTCCGGCAGGATGAACACTGAAGCTTTCTTT
.,TRBV2,TRBJ2-7,.,CASRPDGTDSYEQYF,TGTGCCAGCAGACCGGACGGGACGGACTCCTACGAGCAGTACTTC
.,TRBV7-9,TRBJ2-7,.,CASSFDGGHEQYF,TGTGCCAGCAGCTTCGACGGGGGCCACGAGCAGTACTTC
many,TRBV5-1,TRBJ2-1,.,CASSLAKGRDSYNEQFF,TGCGCCAGCAGCTTGGCCAAGGGCAGGGATTCCTACAATGAGCAGTTCTTC